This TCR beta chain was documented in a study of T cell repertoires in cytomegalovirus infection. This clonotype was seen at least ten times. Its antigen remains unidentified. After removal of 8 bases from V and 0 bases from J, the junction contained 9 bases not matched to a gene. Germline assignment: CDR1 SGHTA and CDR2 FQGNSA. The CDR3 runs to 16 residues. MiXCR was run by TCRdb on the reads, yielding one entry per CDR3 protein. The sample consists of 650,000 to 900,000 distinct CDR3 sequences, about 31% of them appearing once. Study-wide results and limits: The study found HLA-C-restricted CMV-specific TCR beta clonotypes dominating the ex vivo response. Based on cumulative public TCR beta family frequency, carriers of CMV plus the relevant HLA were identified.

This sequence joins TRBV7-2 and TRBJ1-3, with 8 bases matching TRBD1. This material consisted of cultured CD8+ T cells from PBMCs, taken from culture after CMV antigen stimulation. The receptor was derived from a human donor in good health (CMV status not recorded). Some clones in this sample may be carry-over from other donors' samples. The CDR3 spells CASAARTGGSGNTIYF. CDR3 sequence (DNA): TGTGCCAGCGCTGCGCGAACAGGGGGCTCTGGAAACACCATATATTTT.